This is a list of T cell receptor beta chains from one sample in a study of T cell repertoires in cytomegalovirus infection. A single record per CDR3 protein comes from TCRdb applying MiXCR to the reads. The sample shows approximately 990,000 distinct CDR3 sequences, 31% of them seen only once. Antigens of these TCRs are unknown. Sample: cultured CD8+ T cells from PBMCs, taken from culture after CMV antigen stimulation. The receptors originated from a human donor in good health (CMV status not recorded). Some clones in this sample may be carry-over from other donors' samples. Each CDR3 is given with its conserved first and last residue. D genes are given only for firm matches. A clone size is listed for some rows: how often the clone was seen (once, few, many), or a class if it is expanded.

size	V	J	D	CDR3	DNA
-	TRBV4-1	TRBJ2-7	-	CASSPRVSGEQYF	TGCGCCAGCAGCCCCAGGGTAAGCGGCGAGCAGTACTTC
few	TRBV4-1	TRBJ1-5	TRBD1	CASSQGQGLRPQHF	TGCGCCAGCAGCCAAGGACAGGGTTTGCGGCCCCAGCATTTT
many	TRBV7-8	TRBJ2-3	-	CASSLVEVSVAPGYTQYF	TGTGCCAGCAGCTTAGTGGAGGTTAGCGTCGCTCCTGGGTATACGCAGTATTTT
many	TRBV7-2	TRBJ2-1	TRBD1	CASSPTDRGLYNEQFF	TGTGCCAGCAGCCCGACTGACAGGGGGCTATACAATGAGCAGTTCTTC
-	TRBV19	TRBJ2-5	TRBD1	CASTLGPRQGRETQYF	TGTGCCAGTACACTCGGCCCTCGACAGGGAAGGGAGACCCAGTACTTC
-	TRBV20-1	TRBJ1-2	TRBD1	CSARGQFSYGYTF	TGCAGTGCTAGGGGACAGTTTTCCTATGGCTACACCTTC
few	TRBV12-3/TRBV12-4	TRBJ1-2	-	CASRYGPLQYYGYTF	TGTGCCAGCAGATATGGACCATTACAATACTATGGCTACACCTTC
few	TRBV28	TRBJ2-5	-	CASSYPIDTSKTQYF	TGTGCCAGCAGTTACCCGATTGACACTTCCAAGACCCAGTACTTC
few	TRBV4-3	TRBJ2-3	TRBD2	CASSQDKRTSGDTSTDTQYF	TGCGCCAGCAGCCAAGATAAAAGGACTAGCGGGGACACTAGCACAGATACGCAGTATTTT
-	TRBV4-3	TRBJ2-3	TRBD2	CASSQDEVQRGARRTDTQYF	TGCGCCAGCAGCCAAGATGAGGTCCAGCGGGGGGCGCGACGCACAGATACGCAGTATTTT
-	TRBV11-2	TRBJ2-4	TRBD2	CASSFSGGANPGSKNIQYF	TGTGCCAGCAGCTTTAGCGGGGGGGCAAATCCGGGGTCCAAAAACATTCAGTACTTC
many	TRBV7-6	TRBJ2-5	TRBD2	CASSLILAGAPQETQYF	TGTGCCAGCAGCTTAATACTAGCGGGGGCCCCCCAAGAGACCCAGTACTTC
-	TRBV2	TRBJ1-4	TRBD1	CASTGSDRGEVRDEKLFF	TGTGCCAGCACTGGATCGGACAGGGGTGAGGTTAGGGATGAAAAACTGTTTTTT